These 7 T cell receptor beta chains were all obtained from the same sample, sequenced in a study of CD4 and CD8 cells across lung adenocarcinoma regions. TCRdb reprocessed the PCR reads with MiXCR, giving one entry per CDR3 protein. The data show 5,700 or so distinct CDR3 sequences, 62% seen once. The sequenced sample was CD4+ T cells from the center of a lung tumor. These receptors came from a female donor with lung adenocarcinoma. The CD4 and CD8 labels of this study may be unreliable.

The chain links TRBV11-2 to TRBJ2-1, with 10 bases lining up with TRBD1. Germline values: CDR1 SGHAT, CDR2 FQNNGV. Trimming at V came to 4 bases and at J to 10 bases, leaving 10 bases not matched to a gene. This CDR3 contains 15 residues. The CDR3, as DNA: TGTGCCAGCAGCTACCGACCGGGACAGGGGACAGAGCAGTTCTTC. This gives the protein CASSYRPGQGTEQFF.

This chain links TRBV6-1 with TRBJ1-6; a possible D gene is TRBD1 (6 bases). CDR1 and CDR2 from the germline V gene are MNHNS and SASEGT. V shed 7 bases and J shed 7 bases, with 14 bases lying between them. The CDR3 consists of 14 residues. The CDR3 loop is CASTPGGGNSPLHF. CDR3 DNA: TGTGCCAGCACCCCGGGGGGCGGAAATTCACCCCTCCACTTT.

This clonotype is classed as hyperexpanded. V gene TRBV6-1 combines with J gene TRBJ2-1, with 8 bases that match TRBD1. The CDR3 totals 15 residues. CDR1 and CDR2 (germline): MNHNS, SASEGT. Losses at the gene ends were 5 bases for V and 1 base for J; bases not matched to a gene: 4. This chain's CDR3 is CASSKQGGSYNEQFF. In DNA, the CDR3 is TGTGCCAGCAGTAAACAGGGGGGTTCCTACAATGAGCAGTTCTTC.

CDR3 in DNA: TGTGCCAGCAGGGGAAACTTGAGAGAAAAACTGTTTTTT. Translating gives CASRGNLREKLFF. This chain links TRBV27 with TRBJ1-4; D call uncertain. Germline V gene sequence: CDR1 MNHEY, CDR2 SMNVEV (reference sequence). CDR3 length equals 13 residues. V shed 6 bases and J shed 8 bases, with 13 bases lying between them.

In nucleotides, the CDR3 is TGTGCCAGCAGCTTAGCCTTCGGTACGAACACCGGGGAGCTGTTTTTT. It codes for CASSLAFGTNTGELFF. The J gene is TRBJ2-2, the V gene TRBV7-2; no definite D call. Trimming took off 0 bases at V and 0 bases at J, with 8 bases between the two ends. The germline V gene encodes CDR1 SGHTA and CDR2 FQGNSA. The length of the CDR3 is 16 residues. The full variable domain, its missing parts supplied by reference TRBV7-2 and TRBJ2-2, is GAGVSQSPSNKVTEKGKDVELRCDPISGHTALYWYRQSLGQGLEFLIYFQGNSAPDKSGLPSDRFSAERTGGSVSTLTIQRTQQEDSAVYLCASSLAFGTNTGELFFGEGSRLTVL.

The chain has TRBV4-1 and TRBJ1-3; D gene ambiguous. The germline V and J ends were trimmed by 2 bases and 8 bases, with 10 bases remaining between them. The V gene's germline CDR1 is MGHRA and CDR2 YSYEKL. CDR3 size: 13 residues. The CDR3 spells CASSQLDGDTIYF. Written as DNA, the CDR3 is TGCGCCAGCAGCCAATTAGATGGCGACACCATATATTTT.

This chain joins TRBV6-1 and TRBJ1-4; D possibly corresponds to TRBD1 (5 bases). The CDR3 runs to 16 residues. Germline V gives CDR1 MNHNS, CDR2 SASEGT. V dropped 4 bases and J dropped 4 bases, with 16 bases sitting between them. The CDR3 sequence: CASSAIRDRVNEKLFF. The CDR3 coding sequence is TGTGCCAGCAGTGCGATCAGAGACAGAGTTAATGAAAAACTGTTTTTT.